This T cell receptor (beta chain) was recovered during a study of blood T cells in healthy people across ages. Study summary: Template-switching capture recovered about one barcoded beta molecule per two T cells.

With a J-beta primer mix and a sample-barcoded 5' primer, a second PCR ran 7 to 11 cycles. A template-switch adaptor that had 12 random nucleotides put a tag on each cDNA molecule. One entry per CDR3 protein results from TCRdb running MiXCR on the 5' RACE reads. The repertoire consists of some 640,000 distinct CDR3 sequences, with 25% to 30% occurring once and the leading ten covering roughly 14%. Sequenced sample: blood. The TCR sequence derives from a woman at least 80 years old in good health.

CDR3 amino acids: CASLGQISNQPQHF. The DNA for the CDR3 is TGTGCCAGCCTCGGGCAGATCAGCAATCAGCCCCAGCATTTT. This chain links TRBV28 with TRBJ1-5; D is uncertain. Looked up from germline, CDR1 is MDHEN and CDR2 is SYDVKM. V was clipped by 8 bases and J by 1 base, with 12 bases between them. CDR3 size: 14 residues.